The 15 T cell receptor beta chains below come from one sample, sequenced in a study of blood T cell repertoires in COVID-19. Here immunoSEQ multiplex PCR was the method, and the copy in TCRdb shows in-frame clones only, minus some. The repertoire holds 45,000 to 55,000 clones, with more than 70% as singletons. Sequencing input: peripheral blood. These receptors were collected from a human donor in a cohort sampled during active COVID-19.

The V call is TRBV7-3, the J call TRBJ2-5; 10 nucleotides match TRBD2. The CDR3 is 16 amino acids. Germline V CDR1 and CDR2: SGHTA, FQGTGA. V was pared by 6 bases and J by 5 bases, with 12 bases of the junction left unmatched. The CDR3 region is CASSPTSGAFGETQYF. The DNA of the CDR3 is TGTGCCAGCAGTCCCACTAGCGGGGCTTTCGGGGAGACCCAGTACTTC.

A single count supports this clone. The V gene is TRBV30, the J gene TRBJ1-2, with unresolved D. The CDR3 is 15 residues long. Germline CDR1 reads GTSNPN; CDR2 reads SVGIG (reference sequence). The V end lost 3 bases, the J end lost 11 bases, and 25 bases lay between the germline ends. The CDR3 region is CAWSLQADAITGYTF. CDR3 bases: TGTGCCTGGAGCCTCCAAGCGGACGCGATTACGGGGTACACCTTC.

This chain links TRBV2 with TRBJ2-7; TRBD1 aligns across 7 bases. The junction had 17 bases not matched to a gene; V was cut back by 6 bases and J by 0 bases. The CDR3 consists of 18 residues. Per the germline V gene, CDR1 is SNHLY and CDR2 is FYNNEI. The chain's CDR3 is CASSAGTVGRGGSYEQYF. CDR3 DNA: TGTGCCAGCAGCGCCGGGACAGTGGGAAGAGGGGGCTCCTACGAGCAGTACTTC.

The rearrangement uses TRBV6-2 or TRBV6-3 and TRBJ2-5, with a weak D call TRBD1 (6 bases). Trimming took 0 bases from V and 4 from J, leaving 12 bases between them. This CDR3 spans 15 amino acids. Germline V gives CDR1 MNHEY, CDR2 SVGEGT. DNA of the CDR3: TGTGCCAGCAGTTACTCGGTGTTAGGGGGAGAGACCCAGTACTTC. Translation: CASSYSVLGGETQYF.

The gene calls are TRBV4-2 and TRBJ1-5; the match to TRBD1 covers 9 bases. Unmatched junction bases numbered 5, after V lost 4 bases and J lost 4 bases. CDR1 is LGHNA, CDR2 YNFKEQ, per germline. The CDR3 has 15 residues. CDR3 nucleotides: TGTGCCAGCAGCCCCGAGGGGACAGGGAATCAGCCCCAGCATTTT. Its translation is CASSPEGTGNQPQHF.

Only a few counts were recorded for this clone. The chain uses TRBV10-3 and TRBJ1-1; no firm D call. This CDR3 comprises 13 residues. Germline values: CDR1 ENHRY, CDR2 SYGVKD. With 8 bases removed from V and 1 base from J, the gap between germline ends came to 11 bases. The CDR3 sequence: CAIGGTQNTEAFF. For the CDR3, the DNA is TGTGCCATCGGAGGAACGCAGAACACTGAAGCTTTCTTT.

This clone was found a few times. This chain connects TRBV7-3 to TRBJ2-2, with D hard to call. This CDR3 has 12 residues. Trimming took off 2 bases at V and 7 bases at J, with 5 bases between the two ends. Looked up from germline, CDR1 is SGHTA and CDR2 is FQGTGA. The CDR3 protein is CASSLVNGELFF. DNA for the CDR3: TGTGCCAGCAGCTTAGTTAACGGGGAGCTGTTTTTT.

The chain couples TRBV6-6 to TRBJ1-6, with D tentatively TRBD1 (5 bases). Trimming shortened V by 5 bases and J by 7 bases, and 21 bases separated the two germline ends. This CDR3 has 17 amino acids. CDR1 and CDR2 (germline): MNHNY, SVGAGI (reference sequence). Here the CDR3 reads CASSPSGGLRINSPLHF. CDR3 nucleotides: TGTGCCAGCAGTCCCTCCGGGGGACTTCGTATCAATTCACCCCTCCACTTT.

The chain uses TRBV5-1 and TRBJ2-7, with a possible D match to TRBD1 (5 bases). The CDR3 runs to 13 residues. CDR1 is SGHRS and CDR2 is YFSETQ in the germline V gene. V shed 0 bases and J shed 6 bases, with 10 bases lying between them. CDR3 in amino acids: CASSLAQGGEQYF. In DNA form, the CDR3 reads TGCGCCAGCAGCTTGGCTCAGGGCGGCGAGCAGTACTTC. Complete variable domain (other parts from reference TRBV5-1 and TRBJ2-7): KAGVTQTPRYLIKTRGQQVTLSCSPISGHRSVSWYQQTPGQGLQFLFEYFSETQRNKGNFPGRFSGRQFSNSRSEMNVSTLELGDSALYLCASSLAQGGEQYFGPGTRLTVT.

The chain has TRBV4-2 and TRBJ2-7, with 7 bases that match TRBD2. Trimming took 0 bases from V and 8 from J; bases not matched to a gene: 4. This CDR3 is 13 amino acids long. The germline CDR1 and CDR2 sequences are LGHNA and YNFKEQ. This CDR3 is CASSQEGRVQQYF. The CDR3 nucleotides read TGTGCCAGCAGCCAAGAGGGGAGGGTACAGCAGTACTTC.

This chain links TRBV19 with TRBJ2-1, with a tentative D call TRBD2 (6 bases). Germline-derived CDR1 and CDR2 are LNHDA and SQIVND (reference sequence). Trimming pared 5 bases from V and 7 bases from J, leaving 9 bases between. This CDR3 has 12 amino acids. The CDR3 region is CASSPRENEQFF. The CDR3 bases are TGTGCCAGTAGTCCCCGGGAGAATGAGCAGTTCTTC.

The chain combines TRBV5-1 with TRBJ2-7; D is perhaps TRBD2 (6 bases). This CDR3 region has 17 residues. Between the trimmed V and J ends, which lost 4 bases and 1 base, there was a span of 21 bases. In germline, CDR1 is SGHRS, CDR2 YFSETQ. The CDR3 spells CASSPSAGQASSYEQYF. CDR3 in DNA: TGCGCCAGCAGCCCCTCGGCGGGGCAGGCGAGTTCCTACGAGCAGTACTTC.

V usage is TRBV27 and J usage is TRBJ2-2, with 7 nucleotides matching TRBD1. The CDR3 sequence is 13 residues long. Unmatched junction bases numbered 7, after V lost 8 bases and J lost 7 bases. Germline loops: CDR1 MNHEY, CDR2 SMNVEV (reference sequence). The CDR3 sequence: CASYRGVGGELFF. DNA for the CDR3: TGTGCCAGCTACAGGGGAGTGGGCGGGGAGCTGTTTTTT.

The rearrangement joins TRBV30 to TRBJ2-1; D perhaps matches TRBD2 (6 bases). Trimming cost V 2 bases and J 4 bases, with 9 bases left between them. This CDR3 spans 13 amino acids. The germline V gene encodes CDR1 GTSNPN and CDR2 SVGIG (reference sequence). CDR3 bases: TGTGCCTGGAGTTGGGGGGAGTACAATGAGCAGTTCTTC. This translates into CAWSWGEYNEQFF.

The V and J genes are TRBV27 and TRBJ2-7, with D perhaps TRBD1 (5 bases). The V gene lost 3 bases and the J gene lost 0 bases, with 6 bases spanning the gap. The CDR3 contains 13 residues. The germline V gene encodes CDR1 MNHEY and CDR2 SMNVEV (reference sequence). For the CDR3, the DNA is TGTGCCAGCAGTTTCACAGGCTCCTACGAGCAGTACTTC. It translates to CASSFTGSYEQYF.